A single sample is the source of the 6 T cell receptor beta chains below, sequenced in a study of CD8 T cells in ankylosing spondylitis. TCRdb itself ran the 5' RACE reads through MiXCR, one entry per CDR3 protein. This sample has approximately 300,000 distinct CDR3 sequences; less than 25% occur once, and the top ten carry 3.5%. Source material: blood, either unsorted or a sorted T cell fraction (not recorded which). The receptors derive from a female donor with ankylosing spondylitis or in good health (not recorded which).

This sequence joins TRBV13 and TRBJ1-2, with a tentative D call TRBD1 (6 bases). Between the trimmed V and J ends, which lost 4 bases and 6 bases, there was a span of 21 bases. Germline values: CDR1 PRHDT, CDR2 FYEKMQ (reference sequence). The CDR3 has 16 residues. The CDR3 reads CASSSPEQGRRNGYTF. The CDR3 bases are TGTGCCAGCAGCTCCCCCGAACAGGGAAGAAGGAATGGCTACACCTTC.

Ten or more counts support this clonotype. This chain uses TRBV2 with TRBJ2-3; 13 bases are shared with TRBD2. V trimming: 7 bases; J trimming: 5 bases; junction bases outside the gene matches: 6. The CDR3 runs to 15 residues. Germline V gene data show CDR1 as SNHLY and CDR2 as FYNNEI. In nucleotides, the CDR3 is TGTGCCAGCAACCGACTAGCGGGAGGAGGAGATACGCAGTATTTT. Its translation: CASNRLAGGGDTQYF.

This clonotype has ten or more counts. This rearrangement joins TRBV5-1 to TRBJ2-5, with TRBD2 matching 12 bases. V gave up 0 bases and J gave up 4 bases; unmatched junction bases: 10. The CDR3 is 18 amino acids. CDR1 SGHRS and CDR2 YFSETQ come from the germline V gene. CDR3 amino acids: CASSLGLAGDPQLETQYF. CDR3 nucleotides: TGCGCCAGCAGCTTGGGACTAGCGGGAGATCCCCAATTAGAGACCCAGTACTTC.

This clonotype occurred a few times. The chain joins TRBV30 to TRBJ2-7; 7 bases agree with TRBD1. The V segment lost 0 bases and the J segment 1 base; nucleotides outside the gene matches: 0. The CDR3 runs 13 residues. Germline CDR1 GTSNPN, CDR2 SVGIG (reference sequence). CDR3 coding DNA: TGTGCCTGGAGTGTACAGGGGTCCTACGAGCAGTACTTC. The encoded protein is CAWSVQGSYEQYF.

The chain couples TRBV19 to TRBJ2-1, with TRBD2 matching over 9 bases. With 4 bases clipped from V and 7 bases from J, the junction kept 14 bases outside the gene matches. The CDR3 is made up of 17 amino acids. The V gene's germline CDR1 is LNHDA and CDR2 SQIVND (reference sequence). CDR3 region: CASSKGGSGRRGNEQFF. DNA of the CDR3: TGTGCCAGTAGTAAAGGAGGAAGCGGGAGGAGGGGGAATGAGCAGTTCTTC.

The rearrangement links TRBV5-1 to TRBJ1-2, with 7 bases lining up with TRBD1. Germline V gene lookup returns CDR1 SGHRS and CDR2 YFSETQ. The length of the CDR3 is 16 residues. Unmatched junction bases numbered 5, after V lost 0 bases and J lost 0 bases. Here the CDR3 DNA reads TGCGCCAGCAGCTTGGTATTGGACAGGTCTAACTATGGCTACACCTTC. It is translated as CASSLVLDRSNYGYTF.